These 7 T cell receptor beta chains came from one sample sequenced in a study of blood T cell repertoires in COVID-19. Assay: immunoSEQ multiplex PCR; the TCRdb copy retains only in-frame clones and omits some. Of some 140,000 clones in the sample, roughly 80% were seen once. Sequencing was done on a sample of peripheral blood. The receptor set was obtained from a woman of 80 years or more with acute or convalescent COVID-19.

J is TRBJ2-5 and V is TRBV5-1; TRBD2 aligns across 9 bases. With V trimmed by 2 bases and J by 3 bases, 8 bases remained unmatched. CDR3 size: 16 residues. Per the germline V gene, CDR1 is SGHRS and CDR2 is YFSETQ. CDR3 coding DNA: TGCGCCAGCAGCTTTAGGGCTAGCGGGGTTAAAGAGACCCAGTACTTC. Translating gives CASSFRASGVKETQYF. Full variable domain (missing parts from reference TRBV5-1 and TRBJ2-5): KAGVTQTPRYLIKTRGQQVTLSCSPISGHRSVSWYQQTPGQGLQFLFEYFSETQRNKGNFPGRFSGRQFSNSRSEMNVSTLELGDSALYLCASSFRASGVKETQYFGPGTRLLVL.

Remarks on this clone: Germline is not matched at one junction end, which may reflect a read error. The genes are TRBV10-3 and TRBJ1-2, with D tentatively TRBD1 (5 bases). The CDR3 spans 13 residues. Germline V lookup: CDR1 ENHRY, CDR2 SYGVKD. The CDR3 region has the DNA TGTGCCATCAGTGAGTCTGTTGTGCAGGGTACCGCCTTC. Protein sequence: CAISESVVQGTAF.

J is TRBJ2-2 and V is TRBV5-8; D not certain. The CDR3 is 16 residues long. Germline V CDR1 and CDR2: SGHTS, YDEGEE. The V gene lost 1 base and the J gene lost 6 bases, with 16 bases spanning the gap. This CDR3 reads CASSLYELARAGELFF. CDR3 nucleotide sequence: TGTGCCAGCAGCTTGTATGAATTAGCTCGCGCCGGGGAGCTGTTTTTT.

This chain joins TRBV27 and TRBJ1-6; possible D gene TRBD1, 5 bases. CDR1 and CDR2 (germline): MNHEY, SMNVEV (reference sequence). The CDR3 covers 15 residues. V lost 5 bases to trimming and J lost 0 bases, with 8 bases between them. Here the CDR3 DNA reads TGTGCCAGCAGTAGACAGAGCTCCTATAATTCACCCCTCCACTTT. Translating gives CASSRQSSYNSPLHF.

The chain recombines TRBV10-3 with TRBJ2-6; no reliable D call. This CDR3 has 17 amino acids. Germline loops: CDR1 ENHRY, CDR2 SYGVKD. V was shortened by 0 bases and J by 0 bases, with 9 bases between the two germline ends. Here the CDR3 reads CAISESNFRSGANVLTF. CDR3 in DNA: TGTGCCATCAGTGAGTCGAACTTCCGCTCTGGGGCCAACGTCCTGACTTTC.

The rearrangement uses TRBV27 and TRBJ2-3, with D possibly TRBD2 on 7 matching bases. Trimming removed 4 bases at V and 8 bases at J, with 22 bases between. The germline V gene encodes CDR1 MNHEY and CDR2 SMNVEV (reference sequence). The CDR3 totals 16 residues. CDR3 DNA: TGTGCCAGCAGTTCTTATCCCCCGGGGGGCCAAGGTACGCAGTATTTT. As protein: CASSSYPPGGQGTQYF.

The chain combines TRBV12-3 or TRBV12-4 with TRBJ1-2; D not resolved. CDR3 length: 13 residues. The germline V and J ends were trimmed by 2 bases and 8 bases, with 12 bases remaining between them. The CDR3 protein is CASSLPSSRGYTF. CDR3 sequence (DNA): TGTGCCAGCAGTTTACCATCCTCGCGGGGCTACACCTTC.